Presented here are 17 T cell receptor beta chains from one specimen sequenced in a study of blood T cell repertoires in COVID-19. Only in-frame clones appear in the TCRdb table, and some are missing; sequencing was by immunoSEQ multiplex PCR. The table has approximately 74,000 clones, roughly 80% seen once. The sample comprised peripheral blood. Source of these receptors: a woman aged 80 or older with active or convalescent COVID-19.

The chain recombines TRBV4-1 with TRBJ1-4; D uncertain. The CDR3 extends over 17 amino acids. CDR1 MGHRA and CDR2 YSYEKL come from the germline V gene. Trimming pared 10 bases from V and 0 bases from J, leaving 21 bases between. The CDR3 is CATSYLPGIATNEKLFF. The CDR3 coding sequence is TGCGCCACCTCATACCTACCGGGAATTGCAACTAATGAAAAACTGTTTTTT.

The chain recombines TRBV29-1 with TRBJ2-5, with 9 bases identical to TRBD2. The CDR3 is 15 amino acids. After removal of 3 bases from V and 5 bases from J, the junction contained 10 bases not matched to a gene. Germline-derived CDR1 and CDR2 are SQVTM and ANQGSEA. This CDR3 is CSVDAGLARWETQYF. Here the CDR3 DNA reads TGCAGCGTTGATGCTGGACTAGCGCGCTGGGAGACCCAGTACTTC.

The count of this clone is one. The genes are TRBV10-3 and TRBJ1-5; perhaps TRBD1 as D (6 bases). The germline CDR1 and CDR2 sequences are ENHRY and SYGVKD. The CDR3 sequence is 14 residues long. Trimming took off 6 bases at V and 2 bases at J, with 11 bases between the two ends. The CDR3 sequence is CAISTGNGNQPQHF. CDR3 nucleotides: TGTGCCATCAGCACAGGGAATGGCAATCAGCCCCAGCATTTT.

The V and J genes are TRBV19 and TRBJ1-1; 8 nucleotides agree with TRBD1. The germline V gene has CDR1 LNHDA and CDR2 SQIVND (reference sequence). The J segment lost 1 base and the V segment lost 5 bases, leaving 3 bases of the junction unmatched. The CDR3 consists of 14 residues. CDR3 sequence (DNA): TGTGCCAGTAGTCGACAGGGGCAGAACACTGAAGCTTTCTTT. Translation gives CASSRQGQNTEAFF. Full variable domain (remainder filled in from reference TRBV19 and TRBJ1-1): DGGITQSPKYLFRKEGQNVTLSCEQNLNHDAMYWYRQDPGQGLRLIYYSQIVNDFQKGDIAEGYSVSREKKESFPLTVTSAQKNPTAFYLCASSRQGQNTEAFFGQGTRLTVV.

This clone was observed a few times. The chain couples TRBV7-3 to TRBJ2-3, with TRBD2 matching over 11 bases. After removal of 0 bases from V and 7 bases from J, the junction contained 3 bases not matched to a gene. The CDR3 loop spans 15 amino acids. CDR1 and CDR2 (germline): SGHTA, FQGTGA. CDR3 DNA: TGTGCCAGCAGCTTAACTAGCGGGGGGGCCAATACGCAGTATTTT. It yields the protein CASSLTSGGANTQYF.

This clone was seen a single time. The CDR3 sequence is CASSERSSGSNNEQFF. The CDR3 region has the DNA TGTGCCAGCAGTGAAAGGTCTAGCGGGAGTAACAATGAGCAGTTCTTC. This chain links TRBV6-1 with TRBJ2-1; 10 bases fit TRBD2. From germline, CDR1 is MNHNS and CDR2 SASEGT. Losses at the gene ends were 2 bases for V and 5 bases for J; bases not matched to a gene: 6. This CDR3 has 16 residues.

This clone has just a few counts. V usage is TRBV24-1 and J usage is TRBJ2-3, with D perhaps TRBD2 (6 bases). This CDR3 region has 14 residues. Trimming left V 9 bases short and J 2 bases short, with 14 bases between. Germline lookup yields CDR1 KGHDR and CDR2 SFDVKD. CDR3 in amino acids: CATSGTFLTDTQYF. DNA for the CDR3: TGTGCCACCTCCGGGACTTTCCTCACAGATACGCAGTATTTT.

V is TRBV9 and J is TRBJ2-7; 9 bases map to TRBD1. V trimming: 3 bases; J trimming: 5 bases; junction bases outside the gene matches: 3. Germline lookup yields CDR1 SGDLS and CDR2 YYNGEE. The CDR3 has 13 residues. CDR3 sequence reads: CASSEGTGHEQYF. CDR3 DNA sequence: TGTGCCAGCAGCGAGGGGACAGGGCACGAGCAGTACTTC.

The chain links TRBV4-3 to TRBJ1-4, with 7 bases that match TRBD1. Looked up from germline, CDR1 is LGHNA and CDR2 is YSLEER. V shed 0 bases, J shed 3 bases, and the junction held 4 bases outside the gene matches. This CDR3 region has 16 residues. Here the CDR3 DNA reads TGCGCCAGCAGCCAAGATAGAGACAGGGCTAATGAAAAACTGTTTTTT. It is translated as CASSQDRDRANEKLFF.

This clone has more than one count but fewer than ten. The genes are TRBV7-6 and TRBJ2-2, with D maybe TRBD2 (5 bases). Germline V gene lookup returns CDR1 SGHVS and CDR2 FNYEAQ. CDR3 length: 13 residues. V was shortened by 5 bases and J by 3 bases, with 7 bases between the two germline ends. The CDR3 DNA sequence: TGTGCCAGCAGCCACGGGGACACCGGGGAGCTGTTTTTT. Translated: CASSHGDTGELFF.

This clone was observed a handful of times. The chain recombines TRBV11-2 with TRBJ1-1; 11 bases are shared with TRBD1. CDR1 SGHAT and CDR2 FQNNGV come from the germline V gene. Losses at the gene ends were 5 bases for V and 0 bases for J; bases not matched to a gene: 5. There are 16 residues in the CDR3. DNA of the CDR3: TGTGCCAGCAGCCGGACAGGGGGCTTGATGAACACTGAAGCTTTCTTT. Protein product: CASSRTGGLMNTEAFF. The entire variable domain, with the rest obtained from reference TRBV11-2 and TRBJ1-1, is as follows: EAGVAQSPRYKIIEKRQSVAFWCNPISGHATLYWYQQILGQGPKLLIQFQNNGVVDDSQLPKDRFSAERLKGVDSTLKIQPAKLEDSAVYLCASSRTGGLMNTEAFFGQGTRLTVV.

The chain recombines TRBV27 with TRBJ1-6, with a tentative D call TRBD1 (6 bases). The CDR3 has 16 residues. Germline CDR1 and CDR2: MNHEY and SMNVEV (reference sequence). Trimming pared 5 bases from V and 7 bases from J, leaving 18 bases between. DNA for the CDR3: TGTGCCAGCAGTAACCGGGCAGGGGTGAAGAATTCACCCCTCCACTTT. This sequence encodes CASSNRAGVKNSPLHF.

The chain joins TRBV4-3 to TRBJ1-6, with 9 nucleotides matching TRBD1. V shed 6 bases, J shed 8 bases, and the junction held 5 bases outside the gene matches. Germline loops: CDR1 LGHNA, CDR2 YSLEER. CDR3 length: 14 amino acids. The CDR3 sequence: CASRDGTGYSPLHF. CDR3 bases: TGCGCCAGCAGGGACGGGACAGGGTATTCACCCCTCCACTTT.

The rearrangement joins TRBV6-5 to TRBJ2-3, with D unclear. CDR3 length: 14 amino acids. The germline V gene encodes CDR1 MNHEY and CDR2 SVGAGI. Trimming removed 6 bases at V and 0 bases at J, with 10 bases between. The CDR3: CASSFLTSTDTQYF. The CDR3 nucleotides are TGTGCCAGCAGCTTCCTGACAAGCACAGATACGCAGTATTTT.

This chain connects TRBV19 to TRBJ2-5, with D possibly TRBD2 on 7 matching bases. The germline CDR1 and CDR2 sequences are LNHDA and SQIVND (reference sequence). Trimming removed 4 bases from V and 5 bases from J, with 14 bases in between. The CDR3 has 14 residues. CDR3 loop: CASSTRGGLETQYF. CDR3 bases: TGTGCCAGTAGTACGAGGGGGGGGCTGGAGACCCAGTACTTC.

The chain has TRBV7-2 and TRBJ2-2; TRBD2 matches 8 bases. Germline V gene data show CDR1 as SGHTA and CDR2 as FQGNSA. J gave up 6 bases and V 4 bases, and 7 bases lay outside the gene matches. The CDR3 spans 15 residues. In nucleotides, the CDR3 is TGTGCCAGCAGCTCGCCGGGACTAGATCCCGGGGAGCTGTTTTTT. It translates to CASSSPGLDPGELFF.

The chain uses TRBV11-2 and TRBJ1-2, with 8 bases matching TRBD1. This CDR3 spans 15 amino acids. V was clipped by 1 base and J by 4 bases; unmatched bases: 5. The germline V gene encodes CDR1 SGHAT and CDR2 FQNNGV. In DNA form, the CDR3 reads TGTGCCAGCAGCTTAGGACAGGGGTTTTTCTATGGCTACACCTTC. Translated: CASSLGQGFFYGYTF.